This T cell receptor (beta chain) was documented in a study of shared clonotypes between healthy human individuals (dated by TCRdb to 2019 to 2021). Study-wide context: A few men and two women, aged 18 to 49 years, made up the cohort. Blood TCR repertoires of a handful of healthy adults were deeply sequenced to estimate repertoire size and the extent of clonotype sharing between individuals. Leukapheresis yielded between about 0.85 and 10 billion PBMCs per donor. Per donor, three plates each were used for CD4 naive and CD4 memory, two for CD8 naive, and one for CD8 memory. To increase sequencing depth and limit assay-specific biases, TCR repertoire library preparation and sequencing were carried out by different laboratories using diverse techniques. General conclusions and limits of the study: Only blood was sampled, and tissue TCR repertoires likely differ from those in blood. About 5% of naive CD4, 3.5% of naive CD8, roughly 2.4% of memory CD4, and approximately 0.4% of memory CD8 clonotypes were shared across several donors. Rarefaction of sorted-subset datasets indicated incomplete sequencing despite the large sequencing depth. Because the study included only a small number of donors, the genetic and exposure-history diversity represented was limited. Estimated clonotype richness was generally larger for naive than for memory subsets. Based on pairwise subsampling, the degree of clonotype sharing among donors was expected to be affected by sequencing depth. Compared with non-shared clonotypes, clonotypes shared by all four sorted-subset donors had higher generation probabilities.

TCR CDR3 regions were amplified from genomic DNA by multiplex PCR using the deep immunoSEQ assay. Extracted genomic DNA from each cell subset was spread evenly across all wells of several immunoSEQ 96-well plates, with each plate serving as a replicate. Each replicate PCR for sorted subsets received around 0.2 ug genomic DNA, equal to 30,000 or so T cell genomes. Purified libraries were measured with a Qubit 3.0 fluorometer, size-checked on a Bioanalyzer 2100, and measured again with the KAPA Library Quantification kit. Every immunoSEQ 96-well plate was sequenced on a dedicated single-read 150-cycle Illumina NextSeq 550 flow cell. The paper's processing steps were these. The immunoSEQ output contained only junctional sequences without quality scores, so filtering could not match that applied to full-length reads. Sequences were annotated with PyIR, a Python wrapper for IgBLAST v1.9, using IMGT germline references to assign V/J genes and CDR3. Any read was removed if the V/J assignment was weak (E-value above 1e-6), the CDR3 was missing, or the read contained stop codons, out-of-frame junctions, or ambiguous translated residues. V3J clonotypes were defined as sequences sharing an identical inferred V gene, J gene, and CDR3 amino acid sequence. Percentage overlap between repertoires was computed as shared unique clonotypes divided by the size of the smaller repertoire. Repertoire richness was assessed with RTK rarefaction, the Chao1 estimator, and Recon v2.1 estimates of unobserved clonotypes. For all TCRbeta clonotypes obtained by the gDNA method from a handful of donors, generation probabilities were computed with OLGA. Not all clones reach the TCRdb copy of this immuneACCESS table, which keeps in-frame sequences only. Checked studies attribute under half of the gap to unresolved V genes and leave the rest unexplained. The DNA gave D and trimming, while V, J and clone size come from that table. For this sample there are over a million clones; under 80% appear just once. The top ten hold about 1.5% of the sample.

About this clone: Its antigen specificity is not known. Per-base qualities were not stored, and no clone one base away is much larger.

Donors were healthy HIV-negative adults with no recently reported acute infections or vaccinations. All donors were Caucasian adults living in Nashville, Tennessee, USA. CD4+ T cells were enriched by magnetic negative selection, after which naive cells were positively selected on CD45RA and the negative fraction was taken as the memory subset. Blood was obtained by leukapheresis, after which PBMCs were separated by Ficoll-Histopaque density gradient centrifugation and cryopreserved in liquid nitrogen vapor phase. Analytical flow cytometry was used to check the purity and quantity of each magnetically sorted T cell population. From each sorted fraction, genomic DNA was isolated and quantified by UV absorbance on a Nanodrop 2000c. CDR1 and CDR2, per the germline V gene, are SGHTA and FQGNSA. The CDR3 spans 16 residues, from the cysteine through the phenylalanine. This entry keeps only the CDR3 DNA: 48 bases, framed from base 1. V has 1 base trimmed and J has 4 bases trimmed; junction bases matching no gene number 10.

The chain joins TRBV7-2 to TRBJ2-7; 7 bases in between match TRBD2. The sequence derives from a man younger than 30 in good health. The specimen sequenced was memory CD4+ T cells sorted from blood. This specimen's cell subset or site label, interpreted: CD45RA-negative fraction. The sequenced DNA is TGTGCCAGCAGCTTAGGGGCCCCGGGACTATTTTACGAGCAGTACTTC. It is translated as CASSLGAPGLFYEQYF.